A selection of T cell receptor beta chains follows, all from one sample in a study of blood T cell repertoires in COVID-19. Measured with immunoSEQ multiplex PCR; TCRdb has only the in-frame clones, and not every one. This table holds approximately 210,000 clones, 94% found once. Sample: peripheral blood. Receptor source: a man aged 25 to 45 with COVID-19, enrolled during active disease. CDR3s leave out the opening cysteine and the closing phenylalanine or tryptophan. Only part of the rows carry a size: once, few, many, or a class if the clone is expanded.

TRBJ2-1,.,TRBV27,ASRQTSGEYNEQF
TRBJ2-1,.,TRBV20-1,SALALEQF
TRBJ2-7,.,TRBV27,ASRHPGQGNYEQY
TRBJ1-2,.,TRBV4-1,ASSLRTGESYGYT
TRBJ1-5,.,TRBV5-1,ASSLTGPGQPQH
TRBJ2-5,.,TRBV3-1/TRBV3-2,ASSHGGGVQETQY
TRBJ2-6,.,TRBV5-6,ASSSTGSGANVLT
TRBJ1-5,.,TRBV5-1,ASSPTGTGQPQH
TRBJ2-3,.,TRBV5-1,ASSLTSGGTSTDTQY
TRBJ1-5,once,TRBV11-1,ASSPTAVNQPQH
TRBJ2-5,.,TRBV14,ASSRYGTRGGETQY
TRBJ1-1,.,TRBV5-1,ASSWEGQGGTEAF
TRBJ1-2,.,TRBV30,AWNRDSYGYT
TRBJ1-1,once,TRBV25-1,ASSEDRGQDTEAF
TRBJ2-7,.,TRBV29-1,SVEDPGSPHEQY
TRBJ2-7,.,TRBV12-3/TRBV12-4,ASSSTHYEQY
TRBJ1-5,.,TRBV2,ASSEQGPHQPQH
TRBJ1-3,.,TRBV3-1/TRBV3-2,ASSVRGAGNTIY
TRBJ2-1,.,TRBV7-7,ASVLLAGGLNEQF
TRBJ2-3,once,TRBV11-2,ASSSTRGRGTDTQY
TRBJ2-3,.,TRBV14,ASSRRQFAGVTDTQY
TRBJ2-5,.,TRBV5-1,ASSLLGTDQETQY
TRBJ1-1,few,TRBV12-3/TRBV12-4,ASRGTVQAF
TRBJ2-7,.,TRBV19,ATRTEGYEQY
TRBJ1-1,.,TRBV5-1,ASSLGAQGSGAF
TRBJ2-7,.,TRBV18,ASSRNPGQYYEQY
TRBJ2-2,.,TRBV7-9,ASSARRAGGPAGELF
TRBJ2-4,.,TRBV3-1/TRBV3-2,ASSQVAGIQY